This entry features one T cell receptor beta chain sequence. Data came from immunoSEQ multiplex PCR; TCRdb stores just in-frame clones and leaves some out. The sample holds a few hundred thousand clones, 75% to 95% seen once. This sample stems from a study of blood T cell repertoires in COVID-19. The clonotype comes from a person between 18 and 35 years old with COVID-19, enrolled during active disease. Material: peripheral blood.

CDR3 protein: CASSQEMGQQFF. The CDR3 DNA reads as TGTGCCAGCAGCCAAGAAATGGGCCAGCAGTTCTTC. This chain joins TRBV4-2 and TRBJ2-1; no definite D call. The V end was cut by 0 bases, the J end by 11 bases, with 8 bases between. Germline V gives CDR1 LGHNA, CDR2 YNFKEQ. This CDR3 is 12 amino acids long.